This T cell receptor beta chain was identified in a study of technical replicates of blood from several donors. V was cut by 0 bases and J by 0 bases, with 13 bases left in between. The CDR3 loop spans 17 amino acids. CDR1 and CDR2 from the germline V gene are SGHDT and YYEEEE. Assay: immunoSEQ multiplex PCR; the TCRdb copy retains only in-frame clones and omits some. Of about 88,000 clones listed, about 94% were seen once; the top ten hold about 0.23%. Sequencing was performed on T cells isolated from PBMCs. This sequence joins TRBV5-6 and TRBJ1-3; D might be TRBD1 (6 bases). The source of this sequence is a human donor in good health. CDR3 sequence: CASSLEPRGTSGNTIYF. CDR3 sequence (DNA): TGTGCCAGCAGCTTGGAGCCAAGGGGGACCTCTGGAAACACCATATATTTT.